The 15 T cell receptor beta chains below all came from one sample that was sequenced in a study of beta chain features in type 1 diabetes. All of the isolated RNA was reverse transcribed, so expressed TCRB transcripts were sequenced. Profiling relied on immunoSEQ multiplex PCR, and the TCRdb table lists in-frame clones only, not all of them. The sample lists fewer than 250,000 clones, roughly an eighth occurring once. The material sequenced was naive CD4+ T cells from blood. These receptors were taken from a woman aged 40 to 49 in good health.

The V gene is TRBV5-6, the J gene TRBJ1-1, with D perhaps TRBD1 (5 bases). Germline V gene data show CDR1 as SGHDT and CDR2 as YYEEEE. V was trimmed by 4 bases and J by 4 bases, leaving 8 bases between them. This CDR3 is 12 amino acids long. The CDR3 sequence: CASSPGFTEAFF. CDR3 bases: TGTGCCAGCAGCCCAGGGTTCACTGAAGCTTTCTTT.

The chain couples TRBV7-2 to TRBJ1-1, with a possible D match to TRBD1 (6 bases). Germline CDR1 is SGHTA and CDR2 is FQGNSA. Between the trimmed V and J ends, which lost 6 bases and 1 base, there was a span of 9 bases. The CDR3 covers 13 residues. The CDR3 is CASRGTRNTEAFF. In nucleotides, the CDR3 is TGTGCCAGCAGAGGGACACGGAACACTGAAGCTTTCTTT.

This clone was counted only a few times. V gene TRBV5-4 combines with J gene TRBJ1-4, with D perhaps TRBD1 (5 bases). CDR1 and CDR2 (germline): SGHNT, YYREEE (reference sequence). The V end lost 4 bases, the J end lost 0 bases, and 13 bases lay between the germline ends. The CDR3 covers 16 residues. The chain's CDR3 is CASSNVRDATNEKLFF. The CDR3 DNA follows: TGTGCCAGCAGCAACGTCAGGGATGCAACTAATGAAAAACTGTTTTTT.

J is TRBJ2-1 and V is TRBV9, with TRBD1 identical over 7 bases. Germline CDR1 reads SGDLS; CDR2 reads YYNGEE. The V and J ends lost 3 bases and 2 bases, in that order; junction bases with no gene match: 11. The CDR3 runs 17 residues. The CDR3 DNA reads as TGTGCCAGCAGCGCATCTCTCCGACAGGGAGCCTACAATGAGCAGTTCTTC. This gives the protein CASSASLRQGAYNEQFF.

This clone was counted between two and nine times. This chain joins TRBV5-4 and TRBJ2-3, with TRBD1 as a possible D gene (6 bases). The V gene lost 0 bases and the J gene lost 6 bases, with 11 bases spanning the gap. The CDR3 is 14 amino acids. Germline V gene data show CDR1 as SGHNT and CDR2 as YYREEE (reference sequence). The CDR3 loop reads CASSLGQRGDTQYF. The CDR3 DNA reads as TGTGCCAGCAGCTTGGGACAGAGGGGGGATACGCAGTATTTT.

This clone came up a few times. The junction differs from germline at one of its ends, possibly a read error. CDR3 nucleotides: TGTGCCATCAGTGACGTGACTAGCGGGGGTTGGGAGGATTTT. As protein: CAISDVTSGGWEDF. The rearrangement links TRBV10-3 to TRBJ2-3, with 12 bases that match TRBD2. CDR1 and CDR2 from the germline V gene are ENHRY and SYGVKD. The CDR3 spans 14 residues.

This clone appeared a few times. The CDR3 DNA reads as TGTGCCAGCAGCTTCCCGCTAGCGGGGGGGTCAGTTGAGCAGTTCTTC. Translating it yields CASSFPLAGGSVEQFF. V and J are TRBV7-9 and TRBJ2-1; 12 bases fit TRBD2. This CDR3 comprises 16 residues. V gave up 3 bases and J gave up 9 bases; unmatched junction bases: 9. Germline V gene lookup returns CDR1 SEHNR and CDR2 FQNEAQ (reference sequence). Using reference TRBV7-9 and TRBJ2-1 for the parts outside the CDR3, the full variable domain is DTGVSQNPRHKITKRGQNVTFRCDPISEHNRLYWYRQTLGQGPEFLTYFQNEAQLEKSRLLSDRFSAERPKGSFSTLEIQRTEQGDSAMYLCASSFPLAGGSVEQFFGPGTRLTVL.

The V gene is TRBV5-1, the J gene TRBJ2-2; 9 positions agree with TRBD1. CDR1 and CDR2 from the germline V gene are SGHRS and YFSETQ. V shed 3 bases and J 1 base; nucleotides not matched to a gene: 1. The CDR3 sequence is 15 residues long. CDR3 in DNA: TGCGCCAGCAGCTGGGACAGGGTGAACACCGGGGAGCTGTTTTTT. Protein product: CASSWDRVNTGELFF.

V and J are TRBV19 and TRBJ1-2, with D possibly TRBD1 on 5 matching bases. Germline lookup yields CDR1 LNHDA and CDR2 SQIVND (reference sequence). This CDR3 region has 13 residues. Trimming cost V 5 bases and J 5 bases, with 12 bases left between them. The DNA of the CDR3 is TGTGCCAGTAGTCCGGACGGGACTTATGGCTACACCTTC. Its translation: CASSPDGTYGYTF.

This clone was found a few times. V is TRBV7-9 and J is TRBJ2-6; no definite D call. V dropped 5 bases and J dropped 0 bases, with 5 bases sitting between them. The CDR3 has 14 amino acids. Per germline, CDR1 SEHNR and CDR2 FQNEAQ (reference sequence). CDR3 region: CASSPNSGANVLTF. CDR3 sequence (DNA): TGTGCCAGCAGCCCCAACTCTGGGGCCAACGTCCTGACTTTC.

The chain is built from TRBV28 and TRBJ1-4; D is perhaps TRBD1 (6 bases). Germline CDR1 and CDR2: MDHEN and SYDVKM. Trimming cost V 7 bases and J 8 bases, with 17 bases left between them. The CDR3 loop spans 14 amino acids. The chain's CDR3 is CASTEPGGGEKLFF. The CDR3 DNA follows: TGTGCCAGCACGGAGCCGGGGGGCGGGGAAAAACTGTTTTTT.

This clone came up a few times. For the CDR3, the DNA is TGTGCCAGCAAGGTGCTGACAGGACACTATGGCTACACCTTC. Translating gives CASKVLTGHYGYTF. This sequence joins TRBV27 and TRBJ1-2, with D possibly being TRBD1 (6 bases). The V and J ends lost 7 bases and 3 bases respectively, with 15 bases between them. The length of the CDR3 is 14 residues. CDR1 is MNHEY, CDR2 SMNVEV, per germline (reference sequence).

This clone was found a few times. The chain combines TRBV7-2 with TRBJ2-7, with 7 bases fitting TRBD2. The V segment lost 5 bases and the J segment 11 bases; nucleotides outside the gene matches: 9. In germline, CDR1 is SGHTA, CDR2 FQGNSA. The CDR3 length is 12 residues. CDR3 residues: CASSPSLGREYF. The CDR3 nucleotides are TGTGCCAGCAGCCCCTCCCTGGGGAGGGAGTACTTC.

The gene calls are TRBV5-1 and TRBJ2-2; D is ambiguous. This CDR3 contains 16 residues. Looked up from germline, CDR1 is SGHRS and CDR2 is YFSETQ. Trimming cost V 0 bases and J 0 bases, with 9 bases left between them. The CDR3 coding sequence is TGCGCCAGCAGCTTGGTCGGGTTCGCGAACACCGGGGAGCTGTTTTTT. It yields the protein CASSLVGFANTGELFF.

This clone came up a few times. The rearrangement uses TRBV2 and TRBJ1-3; D is undetermined. V was clipped by 4 bases and J by 0 bases, with 7 bases between them. CDR1 SNHLY and CDR2 FYNNEI come from the germline V gene. CDR3 length: 14 amino acids. The CDR3 here is CASSVGTSGNTIYF. CDR3 coding DNA: TGTGCCAGCAGTGTTGGCACCTCTGGAAACACCATATATTTT.